The clone carrying this T cell receptor (beta chain) was recorded a few times. This record belongs to a study of blood T cell repertoires in COVID-19. Across the whole study: The analysed material was cDNA or gDNA that came from T cells, B-cell-depleted T cells, or PBMCs.

V was shortened by 3 bases and J by 7 bases, with 10 bases between the two germline ends. CDR1 and CDR2 (germline): LGHDT, YNNKEL (reference sequence). The CDR3 length is 13 residues. Methods used by the authors: Using reference gene primer amplification, nucleated cell counts were estimated. Some clones are missing from TCRdb's copy, which holds only in-frame ones; the method was immunoSEQ multiplex PCR. From that table come the V and J calls and clone size; the DNA was used to work out D and trimming. The sample carries 200,000 to 250,000 clones, roughly 81% recorded once. This chain uses TRBV3-1 (or the pseudogene TRBV3-2) with TRBJ1-5, with D possibly being TRBD1 (6 bases). The origin of this receptor is a woman between 45 and 60 years old with active or convalescent COVID-19. Sequencing was done on a sample of peripheral blood. The CDR3 loop is CASSQQGRQPQHF. CDR3 nucleotide sequence: TGTGCCAGCAGCCAGCAGGGGCGGCAGCCCCAGCATTTT.